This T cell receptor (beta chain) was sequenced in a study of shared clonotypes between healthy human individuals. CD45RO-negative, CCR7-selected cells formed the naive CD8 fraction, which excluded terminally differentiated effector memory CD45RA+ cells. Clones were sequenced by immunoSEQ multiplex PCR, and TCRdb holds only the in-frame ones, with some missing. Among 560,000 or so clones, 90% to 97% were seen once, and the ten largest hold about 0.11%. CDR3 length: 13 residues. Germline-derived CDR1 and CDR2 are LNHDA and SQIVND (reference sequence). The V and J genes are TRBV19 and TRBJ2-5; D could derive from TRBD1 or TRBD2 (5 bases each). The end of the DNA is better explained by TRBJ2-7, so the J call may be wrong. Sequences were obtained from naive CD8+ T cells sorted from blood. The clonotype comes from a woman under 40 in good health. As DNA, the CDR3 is TGTGCCAGTAGTACCGTGGGACCCTACGAGCAGTACTTC. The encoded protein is CASSTVGPYEQYF.